The rows below give T cell receptor beta chains drawn from one sample of a study of shared clonotypes between healthy human individuals. TCRdb keeps only in-frame clones here, not all; method: immunoSEQ multiplex PCR. This table holds fewer than 3 million clones, around 90% found once. The source material was naive CD4+ T cells from PBMCs. The receptors come from a man between 18 and 29 years old in good health. Some clones in this sample may be carry-over from other donors' samples. Both conserved end residues are part of each CDR3. A D gene is named only where the DNA matches it firmly. Only some rows state a clone size, as once, few, many or a class for expanded clones.

v_gene,d_gene,abundance,j_gene,CDR3aa,CDR3nt
TRBV28,NA,NA,TRBJ1-1,CASTPPGPIAFF,TGTGCCAGCACTCCTCCGGGACCTATCGCTTTCTTT
TRBV7-2,NA,few,TRBJ1-2,CASSSPLDYGYTF,TGTGCCAGCAGCTCCCCCCTTGACTATGGCTACACCTTC
TRBV4-3,NA,NA,TRBJ2-7,CASSQAYVQNLYEQYF,TGCGCCAGCAGCCAAGCATACGTACAGAACCTATACGAGCAGTACTTC
TRBV9,NA,NA,TRBJ2-3,CASSGGSGFLTDTQYF,TGTGCCAGCAGCGGGGGGAGCGGATTCCTGACAGATACGCAGTATTTT
TRBV7-3,TRBD1,NA,TRBJ1-1,CASSAFTTGVILNTEAFF,TGTGCCAGCAGCGCATTCACGACAGGGGTTATTTTGAACACTGAAGCTTTCTTT
TRBV7-2,NA,NA,TRBJ1-1,CASSFTGLNTEAFF,TGTGCCAGCAGCTTCACAGGACTGAACACTGAAGCTTTCTTT
TRBV5-5,TRBD2,NA,TRBJ2-1,CASSRLGGRPVEVEQFF,TGTGCCAGCAGCAGGCTGGGCGGGAGACCCGTAGAAGTCGAGCAGTTCTTC
TRBV7-3,TRBD2,NA,TRBJ2-2,CASSLTSGGTGELFF,TGTGCCAGCAGCTTAACCTCGGGGGGCACCGGGGAGCTGTTTTTT
TRBV18,NA,NA,TRBJ2-7,CASSPSLGLSSYEQYF,TGTGCCAGCTCACCAAGTTTAGGACTAAGCTCCTACGAGCAGTACTTC
TRBV7-9,NA,few,TRBJ1-1,CASSLRGENTEAFF,TGTGCCAGCAGCCTCCGGGGCGAGAACACTGAAGCTTTCTTT
TRBV7-2,NA,once,TRBJ2-5,CASSPARGETQYF,TGTGCCAGCAGCCCCGCTAGAGGCGAGACCCAGTACTTC
TRBV4-1,TRBD2,NA,TRBJ2-7,CASSQDRSEAGEYSYEQYF,TGCGCCAGCAGCCAAGATCGGTCGGAAGCGGGAGAATACTCCTACGAGCAGTACTTC
TRBV7-8,NA,NA,TRBJ2-4,CASSLEEAKNIQYF,TGTGCCAGCAGCTTAGAGGAGGCCAAAAACATTCAGTACTTC
TRBV28,NA,NA,TRBJ1-2,CASSLERPSGYTF,TGTGCCAGCAGTTTAGAACGGCCCAGCGGCTACACCTTC
TRBV6-6,NA,once,TRBJ1-2,CASSYSGTNGYTF,TGTGCCAGCAGTTACTCTGGGACGAATGGCTACACCTTC
TRBV5-1,NA,NA,TRBJ1-5,CASSLDGGGNQPQHF,TGCGCCAGCAGCTTGGATGGGGGAGGGAATCAGCCCCAGCATTTT
TRBV9,NA,NA,TRBJ1-3,CASTKTRDIWGNTIYF,TGTGCCAGCACGAAAACAAGGGACATTTGGGGAAACACCATATATTTT
TRBV29-1,TRBD1,NA,TRBJ2-2,CSLKGQGSGELFF,TGCAGCCTAAAGGGACAGGGGTCCGGGGAGCTGTTTTTT
TRBV4-2,NA,NA,TRBJ2-7,CASSQDTGGWYEQYF,TGTGCCAGCAGCCAAGATACCGGGGGCTGGTACGAGCAGTACTTC
TRBV5-1,NA,NA,TRBJ2-1,CASSPLGGYNEQFF,TGCGCCAGCAGCCCGCTCGGGGGCTACAATGAGCAGTTCTTC
TRBV29-1,TRBD1,NA,TRBJ1-4,CSVYQTGRGEKLFF,TGCAGCGTTTACCAGACAGGGAGGGGGGAAAAACTGTTTTTT
TRBV29-1,NA,NA,TRBJ1-2,CSVLLGGSLGGYTF,TGCAGCGTCCTTCTTGGAGGGTCTCTCGGTGGCTACACCTTC
TRBV6-1,NA,NA,TRBJ1-2,CASTLGGALYGYTF,TGTGCCAGCACCCTGGGGGGGGCCCTATATGGCTACACCTTC
TRBV7-2,NA,NA,TRBJ2-7,CASSERRLSTYEQYF,TGTGCCAGCAGCGAACGTCGGCTCTCTACCTACGAGCAGTACTTC
TRBV5-5,NA,NA,TRBJ2-1,CASSLASVPNEQFF,TGTGCCAGCAGCTTGGCCTCGGTCCCAAATGAGCAGTTCTTC
TRBV7-9,TRBD1,NA,TRBJ2-3,CASSLARDRRNTDTQYF,TGTGCCAGCAGCTTAGCGCGGGACAGGAGAAACACAGATACGCAGTATTTT
TRBV6-5,TRBD1,NA,TRBJ1-1,CASSLGTVNTEAFF,TGTGCCAGCAGCCTCGGGACAGTCAACACTGAAGCTTTCTTT
TRBV5-4,TRBD2,NA,TRBJ2-7,CASSRAIAGDTGPEQYF,TGTGCCAGCAGCCGGGCAATAGCGGGAGACACCGGACCCGAGCAGTACTTC
TRBV2,NA,NA,TRBJ2-3,CASTLAGRADTQYF,TGTGCCAGCACCCTGGCGGGGAGAGCAGATACGCAGTATTTT
TRBV4-1,TRBD2,NA,TRBJ2-1,CASSQDGAGGPKNEQFF,TGCGCCAGCAGCCAAGATGGGGCGGGAGGGCCGAAAAATGAGCAGTTCTTC
TRBV28,NA,NA,TRBJ1-2,CASSAEQLRYGYTF,TGTGCCAGCAGTGCCGAACAGCTCCGCTATGGCTACACCTTC